This TCR beta chain was captured by sequencing in a study of neurological immune-mediated disorders. The time point was: technical triplicate 1. This CDR3 has 14 amino acids. Trimming removed 6 bases at V and 4 bases at J, with 15 bases between. Germline CDR1 is MNHEY and CDR2 is SMNVEV (reference sequence). TCRdb called the 5' RACE reads again in MiXCR, with one record for every CDR3 protein. The sample lists more than 20,000 distinct CDR3 sequences, approximately 13% occurring once. This clonotype occurred many times. The rearrangement joins TRBV27 to TRBJ1-2, with D perhaps matching TRBD1 (6 bases). The sequenced material came from CD4+ T cells from blood. This receptor was obtained from a female donor with HTLV-1-associated myelopathy (HAM/TSP). The CDR3 sequence is CASSSRGRGYGYTF. CDR3 DNA: TGTGCCAGCAGCTCCCGGGGCAGGGGCTATGGCTACACCTTC.